The clone carrying this T cell receptor (beta chain) was seen more than once but under ten times. TCRdb reprocessed the 5' RACE reads via MiXCR and lists one record per CDR3 protein. This sample has some 500,000 distinct CDR3 sequences, with approximately 13% found just once. The record originates from a study of T cells after yellow fever vaccination. Sequences were derived from PBMCs, sampled on the day of the yellow fever booster vaccination. The source is a man between 25 and 39 years old who received the YFV17D yellow fever vaccine.

Here the CDR3 reads CSVVGADNTGELFF. For the CDR3, the DNA is TGCAGCGTTGTTGGGGCCGACAACACCGGGGAGCTGTTTTTT. This chain uses TRBV29-1 with TRBJ2-2; perhaps TRBD1 as D (5 bases). CDR1 and CDR2 (germline): SQVTM, ANQGSEA. The CDR3 spans 14 residues. Trimming shortened V by 4 bases and J by 2 bases, and 11 bases separated the two germline ends.